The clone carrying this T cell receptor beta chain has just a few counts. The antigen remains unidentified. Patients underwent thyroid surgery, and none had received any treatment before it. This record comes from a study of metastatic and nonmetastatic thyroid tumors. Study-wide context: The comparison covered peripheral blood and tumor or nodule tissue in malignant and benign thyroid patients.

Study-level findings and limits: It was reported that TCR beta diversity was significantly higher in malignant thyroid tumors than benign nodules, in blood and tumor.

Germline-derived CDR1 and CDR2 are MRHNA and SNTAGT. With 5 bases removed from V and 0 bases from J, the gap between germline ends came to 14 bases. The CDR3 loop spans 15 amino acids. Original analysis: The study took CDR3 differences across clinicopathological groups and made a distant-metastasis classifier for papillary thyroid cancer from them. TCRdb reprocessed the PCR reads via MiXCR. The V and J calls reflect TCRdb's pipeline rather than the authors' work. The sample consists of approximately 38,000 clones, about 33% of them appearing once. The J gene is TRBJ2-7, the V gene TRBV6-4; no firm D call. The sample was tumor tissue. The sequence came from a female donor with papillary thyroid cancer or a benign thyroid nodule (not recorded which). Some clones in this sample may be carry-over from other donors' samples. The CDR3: CASSYGPDGSYEQYF. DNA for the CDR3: TGTGCCAGCAGTTACGGGCCGGACGGCTCCTACGAGCAGTACTTC.